This TCR beta chain comes out of a study of CD8 T cells in ankylosing spondylitis. Trimming cost V 4 bases and J 5 bases; bases outside gene matches: 4. This CDR3 has 14 amino acids. The germline V gene has CDR1 SNHLY and CDR2 FYNNEI. Via MiXCR, TCRdb re-called the 5' RACE reads, giving one row per CDR3 protein. The profile shows 250,000 to 300,000 distinct CDR3 sequences, around 20% of them singletons. The sample consisted of blood, either unsorted or a sorted T cell fraction (not recorded which). This clonotype was sampled from a male donor with ankylosing spondylitis or in good health (not recorded which). The rearrangement links TRBV2 to TRBJ1-4, with TRBD1 matching 7 bases. CDR3 region: CASSVGDRNEKLFF. DNA of the CDR3: TGTGCCAGCAGTGTTGGGGACAGAAATGAAAAACTGTTTTTT.